The sequence of this TCR beta chain was determined in a study of blood T cell repertoires in COVID-19. Looking at the study overall: Sites across the United States, Italy and Spain contributed samples from acute and convalescent COVID-19. The cDNA or gDNA used as material had been derived from T cells, B-cell-depleted T cells, or PBMCs.

In its sample, this clone was seen once. Authors' data handling: Scientists estimated how many nucleated cells there were by amplifying reference gene primers. Measured with immunoSEQ multiplex PCR; TCRdb has only the in-frame clones, and not every one. V, J and clone size derive from that table, while D and trimming were established from the DNA sequence. The sample lists some 320,000 clones, about 87% occurring once. This TCR came from a young woman who had recovered from COVID-19. The sample was peripheral blood.

The CDR3 sequence is CASSLSRGPEAFF. The CDR3 DNA reads as TGTGCCAGCAGTTTATCAAGGGGTCCTGAAGCTTTCTTT. This chain joins TRBV27 and TRBJ1-1; perhaps TRBD1 as D (5 bases). There are 13 residues in the CDR3. Germline CDR1 is MNHEY and CDR2 is SMNVEV (reference sequence). Trimming took 0 bases from V and 6 from J, leaving 8 bases between them.